These 25 T cell receptor beta chains were all obtained from the same sample, sequenced in a study of blood T cell repertoires in COVID-19. Only in-frame clones appear in the TCRdb table, and some are missing; sequencing was by immunoSEQ multiplex PCR. The sample records around 250,000 clones, approximately 80% being singletons. The sequencing input was peripheral blood. These receptors originate from a human donor in a cohort sampled during active COVID-19.

This clone appeared a few times. V gene TRBV19 combines with J gene TRBJ2-2; 8 bases are shared with TRBD2. J gave up 2 bases and V 9 bases, and 11 bases lay outside the gene matches. The CDR3 sequence is 16 residues long. Per germline, CDR1 LNHDA and CDR2 SQIVND (reference sequence). The CDR3 DNA is TGTGCCAGCCAGAAACTAGCGGTGAGAAACACCGGGGAGCTGTTTTTT. Amino acid sequence: CASQKLAVRNTGELFF. The whole variable domain, filled in from reference TRBV19 and TRBJ2-2, reads DGGITQSPKYLFRKEGQNVTLSCEQNLNHDAMYWYRQDPGQGLRLIYYSQIVNDFQKGDIAEGYSVSREKKESFPLTVTSAQKNPTAFYLCASQKLAVRNTGELFFGEGSRLTVL.

This clone was detected a few times. The rearrangement uses TRBV4-1 and TRBJ1-2, with TRBD1 matching over 7 bases. The length of the CDR3 is 16 residues. CDR1 and CDR2 (germline): MGHRA, YSYEKL. J was trimmed by 5 bases and V by 1 base; bases with no gene match: 10. The CDR3 bases are TGCGCCAGCAGCCAAGCGACCGGGACAGCAGTATATGGCTACACCTTC. The encoded protein is CASSQATGTAVYGYTF.

The J gene is TRBJ2-5, the V gene TRBV27; 9 bases are shared with TRBD1. With 5 bases clipped from V and 6 bases from J, the junction kept 10 bases outside the gene matches. The CDR3 has 15 residues. CDR1 is MNHEY, CDR2 SMNVEV, per germline (reference sequence). The CDR3 DNA reads TGTGCCAGCAGTCCCCCCACAGGGGGCGTTAAGACCCAGTACTTC. This gives the protein CASSPPTGGVKTQYF.

This clone was counted only a few times. This chain links TRBV18 with TRBJ2-5; 7 bases agree with TRBD1. Per the germline V gene, CDR1 is KGHSH and CDR2 is LQKENI. This CDR3 spans 15 amino acids. The trim removed 3 bases at V and 7 bases at J, leaving 11 bases unmatched. The CDR3 loop reads CASSPIPGGLGTQYF. DNA for the CDR3: TGTGCCAGCTCACCTATTCCAGGGGGATTGGGGACCCAGTACTTC.

This rearrangement joins TRBV19 to TRBJ1-6; tentative D call: TRBD1 (6 bases). CDR1 and CDR2 (germline): LNHDA, SQIVND (reference sequence). This CDR3 is 14 amino acids long. Trimming pared 5 bases from V and 6 bases from J, leaving 11 bases between. The CDR3 coding sequence is TGTGCCAGTAGTGGAGGACAGCCTAATTCACCCCTCCACTTT. Translated: CASSGGQPNSPLHF.

This clone has just one count. The gene calls are TRBV7-2 and TRBJ2-7, with unresolved D. In germline, CDR1 is SGHTA, CDR2 FQGNSA. The V end was cut by 2 bases, the J end by 3 bases, with 8 bases between. The CDR3 contains 13 residues. This CDR3 reads CASSLTAFYEQYF. The CDR3 nucleotides read TGTGCCAGCAGCTTAACAGCTTTCTACGAGCAGTACTTC.

V usage is TRBV6-2 or TRBV6-3 and J usage is TRBJ1-2; the D gene is possibly TRBD1 (5 bases). This CDR3 comprises 15 residues. In germline, CDR1 is MNHEY, CDR2 SVGEGT. V was trimmed by 2 bases and J by 4 bases, leaving 14 bases between them. This CDR3 reads CASSYPAGLGYGYTF. The CDR3 bases are TGTGCCAGCAGTTACCCGGCAGGGCTCGGCTATGGCTACACCTTC.

Regarding this clone: At one end the junction does not follow the germline gene, possibly because of a read error. This sequence joins TRBV7-7 and TRBJ2-5, with 7 bases that match TRBD1. Germline V gives CDR1 SSHAT, CDR2 FNYEAQ (reference sequence). CDR3 length equals 17 residues. The CDR3 DNA reads TGTGCTAGCAGCCCCGACTTAACGGCAACAGGGGAGGAGACCCAGTACTTC. This encodes CASSPDLTATGEETQYF.

J is TRBJ2-7 and V is TRBV3-1 (or the pseudogene TRBV3-2), with a possible D match to TRBD2 (5 bases). Germline V gives CDR1 LGHDT, CDR2 YNNKEL (reference sequence). This CDR3 contains 14 residues. V lost 1 base to trimming and J lost 1 base, with 8 bases between them. The CDR3 here is CASSQGSESYEQYF. The CDR3 DNA follows: TGTGCCAGCAGCCAAGGTAGCGAATCCTACGAGCAGTACTTC.

The rearrangement joins TRBV4-1 to TRBJ2-7, with 10 bases fitting TRBD1. The CDR3 length is 16 residues. Germline values: CDR1 MGHRA, CDR2 YSYEKL. V lost 3 bases to trimming and J lost 4 bases; unmatched junction nucleotides: 9. CDR3 in amino acids: CASSHNKGQGFYEQYF. CDR3 nucleotides: TGCGCCAGCAGCCACAACAAGGGACAGGGGTTTTACGAGCAGTACTTC.

The V and J genes are TRBV7-9 and TRBJ2-7; 12 bases are a match to TRBD2. V lost 4 bases, J lost 6 bases, and 1 base stayed unmatched. Germline assignment: CDR1 SEHNR and CDR2 FQNEAQ (reference sequence). The CDR3 extends over 13 amino acids. CDR3 DNA: TGTGCCAGCAGCTGGGGACTAGCGGGCGAGCAGTACTTC. Its translation: CASSWGLAGEQYF.

The chain employs TRBV11-2 and TRBJ2-5, with 15 bases fitting TRBD2. There are 15 residues in the CDR3. The germline V gene has CDR1 SGHAT and CDR2 FQNNGV. V lost 5 bases and J lost 4; bases outside the gene matches: 2. The CDR3 region has the DNA TGTGCCAGCAGCCAGGGACTAGCGGGAGGAGAGACCCAGTACTTC. This encodes CASSQGLAGGETQYF. Full variable domain (outside the CDR3, taken from reference TRBV11-2 and TRBJ2-5): EAGVAQSPRYKIIEKRQSVAFWCNPISGHATLYWYQQILGQGPKLLIQFQNNGVVDDSQLPKDRFSAERLKGVDSTLKIQPAKLEDSAVYLCASSQGLAGGETQYFGPGTRLLVL.

The CDR3 DNA is TGTGCCAGCAGCTTCCCCGGGGGAGATACGCAGTATTTT. It specifies CASSFPGGDTQYF. The chain employs TRBV5-4 and TRBJ2-3, with D possibly matching TRBD2 (6 bases). Trimming pared 2 bases from V and 5 bases from J, leaving 9 bases between. The CDR3 has 13 residues. Looked up from germline, CDR1 is SGHNT and CDR2 is YYREEE (reference sequence).

CDR3 sequence: CASSSEKRQETQYF. The CDR3 DNA sequence: TGTGCCAGCAGCTCAGAAAAGAGGCAAGAGACCCAGTACTTC. The genes are TRBV11-1 and TRBJ2-5; D is unclear. V was pared by 4 bases and J by 2 bases, with 11 bases between. Germline CDR1 SGHAT, CDR2 FQDESV (reference sequence). The length of the CDR3 is 14 residues.

This clone was counted between two and nine times. V gene TRBV12-3 or TRBV12-4 combines with J gene TRBJ1-2; 7 bases are a match to TRBD1. CDR3 length equals 12 residues. The V and J ends lost 6 bases and 4 bases, in that order; junction bases with no gene match: 2. The CDR3 DNA is TGTGCCAGCAGGGGACAGCTCTATGGCTACACCTTC. Its protein product is CASRGQLYGYTF.

V usage is TRBV10-2 and J usage is TRBJ2-1; weak D call: TRBD1 (6 bases). V lost 8 bases and J 8 bases, leaving 25 bases between the germline ends. Germline CDR1 and CDR2: WSHSY and SAAADI. The CDR3 consists of 16 residues. The CDR3 loop is CASQDPQGARKDEQFF. CDR3 in DNA: TGCGCCAGCCAAGACCCACAGGGCGCTCGGAAGGATGAGCAGTTCTTC.

This clone was counted a single time. The chain is built from TRBV9 and TRBJ2-3; the match to TRBD2 covers 10 bases. Germline CDR1 reads SGDLS; CDR2 reads YYNGEE. V was pared by 4 bases and J by 5 bases, with 10 bases of the junction left unmatched. The CDR3 consists of 16 residues. This chain's CDR3 is CASSHKAGGLLDTQYF. CDR3 DNA: TGTGCCAGCAGCCATAAAGCGGGGGGGCTTCTAGATACGCAGTATTTT.

The chain combines TRBV6-1 with TRBJ2-1, with TRBD2 matching 14 bases. Germline V lookup: CDR1 MNHNS, CDR2 SASEGT. Unmatched junction bases numbered 3, after V lost 4 bases and J lost 1 base. The CDR3 extends over 17 amino acids. CDR3 amino acids: CASSVRLAGGSYNEQFF. In nucleotides, the CDR3 is TGTGCCAGCAGTGTCAGACTAGCGGGGGGGTCCTACAATGAGCAGTTCTTC.

About this clone itself: A junction boundary mismatches the germline segment, possibly from a read error. The chain links TRBV4-3 to TRBJ1-1, with 8 bases aligning to TRBD1. Germline CDR1 reads LGHNA; CDR2 reads YSLEER. The CDR3 is 15 amino acids. The CDR3 region is CASSTNPTIRDRSIF. The DNA of the CDR3 is TGCGCCAGCAGCACCAATCCGACTATACGGGACAGGTCGATCTTT.

J is TRBJ2-1 and V is TRBV11-3, with TRBD1 matching over 9 bases. The germline V gene encodes CDR1 SGHNT and CDR2 YENEEA. V shed 5 bases, J shed 7 bases, and the junction held 6 bases outside the gene matches. This CDR3 contains 14 residues. The CDR3 nucleotides read TGTGCCAGCAGCCAGGGACAGGGTGCTAATGAGCAGTTCTTC. Translating gives CASSQGQGANEQFF.

The chain couples TRBV18 to TRBJ2-1; 9 nucleotides align to TRBD2. Per germline, CDR1 KGHSH and CDR2 LQKENI. Losses at the gene ends were 3 bases for V and 7 bases for J; bases not matched to a gene: 10. The CDR3 loop spans 16 amino acids. The CDR3 region has the DNA TGTGCCAGCTCACCCCAGCCGGGACTAGCTCGTAATGAGCAGTTCTTC. It translates to CASSPQPGLARNEQFF.

In DNA form, the CDR3 reads TGTGCCAGCAGGCCAGGGGGGACATTTTTGAGGGATGAAGCTTTCTTT. Its translation: CASRPGGTFLRDEAFF. The chain links TRBV7-2 to TRBJ1-1, with TRBD1 matching 7 bases. CDR1 is SGHTA and CDR2 is FQGNSA in the germline V gene. The length of the CDR3 is 16 residues. V was clipped by 6 bases and J by 7 bases; unmatched bases: 17.

The chain carries TRBV7-9 and TRBJ2-6, with 7 bases matching TRBD1. This CDR3 contains 17 residues. Trimming removed 5 bases from V and 4 bases from J; junction bases left unmatched: 11. CDR1 is SEHNR and CDR2 is FQNEAQ in the germline V gene (reference sequence). The CDR3 sequence is CASSENGSGQGANVLTF. The CDR3 DNA follows: TGTGCCAGCAGCGAGAACGGGTCGGGACAGGGGGCCAACGTCCTGACTTTC. Supplemented by reference TRBV7-9 and TRBJ2-6, the full variable domain reads DTGVSQNPRHKITKRGQNVTFRCDPISEHNRLYWYRQTLGQGPEFLTYFQNEAQLEKSRLLSDRFSAERPKGSFSTLEIQRTEQGDSAMYLCASSENGSGQGANVLTFGAGSRLTVL.

The rearrangement joins TRBV7-8 to TRBJ2-7, with TRBD1 identical over 8 bases. CDR1 is SGHVS and CDR2 is FQNEAQ in the germline V gene. The CDR3 runs to 13 residues. V lost 2 bases, J lost 3 bases, and 0 bases stayed unmatched. The CDR3 here is CASSLTGGYEQYF. The CDR3, as DNA: TGTGCCAGCAGCTTAACAGGGGGCTACGAGCAGTACTTC.

The rearrangement joins TRBV5-8 to TRBJ1-1; D is unclear. The germline V gene encodes CDR1 SGHTS and CDR2 YDEGEE. V gave up 0 bases and J gave up 3 bases, with 3 bases separating them. The CDR3 spans 12 residues. CDR3 sequence: CASSLADTEAFF. CDR3 nucleotide sequence: TGTGCCAGCAGCTTGGCTGACACTGAAGCTTTCTTT.